This TCR beta chain stems from a study of T cells after yellow fever vaccination. Germline V gene sequence: CDR1 SEHNR, CDR2 FQNEAQ (reference sequence). The CDR3 has 13 amino acids. V dropped 2 bases and J dropped 7 bases, with 8 bases sitting between them. Notes on the study in general: Peaking faster, on day 5 versus 15, the secondary response was nonetheless weaker.

This clonotype was recorded at least ten times. Its antigen is undetermined. TCRdb passed the 5' RACE reads through MiXCR, listing each CDR3 protein once. This sample has roughly 310,000 distinct CDR3 sequences, with 8.7% found just once. The chain has TRBV7-9 and TRBJ2-2; TRBD2 is a possible D gene (5 bases). The TCR comes from a man aged 18-30 years who received the YFV17D yellow fever vaccine. This material consisted of PBMCs, taken on the day of the first yellow fever vaccination. The CDR3 nucleotides read TGTGCCAGCAGCTTATACGAGGGCGGGGAGCTGTTTTTT. Protein product: CASSLYEGGELFF.